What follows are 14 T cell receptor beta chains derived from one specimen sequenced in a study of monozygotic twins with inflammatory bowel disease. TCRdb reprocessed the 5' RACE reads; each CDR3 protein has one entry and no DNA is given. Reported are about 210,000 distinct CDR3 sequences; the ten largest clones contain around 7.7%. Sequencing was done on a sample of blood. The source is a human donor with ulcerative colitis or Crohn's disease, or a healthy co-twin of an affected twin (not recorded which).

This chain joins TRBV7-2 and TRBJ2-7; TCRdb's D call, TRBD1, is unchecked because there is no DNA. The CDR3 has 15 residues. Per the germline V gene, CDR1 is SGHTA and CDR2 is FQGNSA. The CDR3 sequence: CASSPLGQGIYEQYF.

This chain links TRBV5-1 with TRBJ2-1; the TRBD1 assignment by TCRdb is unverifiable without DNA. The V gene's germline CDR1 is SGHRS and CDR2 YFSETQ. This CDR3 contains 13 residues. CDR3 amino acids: CASRPTGYNEQFF.

The CDR3 loop reads CASNLGQGAFGANVLTF. The gene calls are TRBV12-3 or TRBV12-4 and TRBJ2-6; TCRdb proposes TRBD1, but this gene call is untestable without DNA. The CDR3 is 17 residues long.

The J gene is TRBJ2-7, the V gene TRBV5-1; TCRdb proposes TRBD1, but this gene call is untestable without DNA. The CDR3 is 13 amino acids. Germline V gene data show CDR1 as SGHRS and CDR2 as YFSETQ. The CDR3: CASSREETYEQYF.

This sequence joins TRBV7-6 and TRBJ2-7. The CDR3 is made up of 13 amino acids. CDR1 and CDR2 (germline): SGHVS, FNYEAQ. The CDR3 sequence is CASSLGDGYEQYF.

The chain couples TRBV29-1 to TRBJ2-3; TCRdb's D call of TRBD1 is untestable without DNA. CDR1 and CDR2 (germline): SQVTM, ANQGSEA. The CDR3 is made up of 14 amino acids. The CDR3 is CSARGQGSTDTQYF.

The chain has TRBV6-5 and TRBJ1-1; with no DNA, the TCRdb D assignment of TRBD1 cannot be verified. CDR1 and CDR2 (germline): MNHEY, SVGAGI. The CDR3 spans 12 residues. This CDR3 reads CASSTTGGKAFF.

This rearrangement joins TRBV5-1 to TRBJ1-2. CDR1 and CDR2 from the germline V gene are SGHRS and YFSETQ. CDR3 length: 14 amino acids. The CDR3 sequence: CASLRVSANYGYTF.

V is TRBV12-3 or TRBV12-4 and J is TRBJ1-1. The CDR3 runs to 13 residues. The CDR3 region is CASSLGIVIEAFF.

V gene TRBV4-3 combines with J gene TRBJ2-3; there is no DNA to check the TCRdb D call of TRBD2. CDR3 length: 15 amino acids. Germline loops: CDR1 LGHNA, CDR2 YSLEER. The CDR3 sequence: CASSPLAGGGDTQYF.

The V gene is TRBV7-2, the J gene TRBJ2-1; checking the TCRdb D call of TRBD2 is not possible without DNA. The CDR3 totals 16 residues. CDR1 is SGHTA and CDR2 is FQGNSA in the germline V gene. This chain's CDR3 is CASSSRLATDYNEQFF.

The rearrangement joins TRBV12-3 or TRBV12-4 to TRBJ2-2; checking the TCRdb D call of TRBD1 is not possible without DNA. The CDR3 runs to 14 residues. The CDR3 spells CASSLPYRGRELFF.

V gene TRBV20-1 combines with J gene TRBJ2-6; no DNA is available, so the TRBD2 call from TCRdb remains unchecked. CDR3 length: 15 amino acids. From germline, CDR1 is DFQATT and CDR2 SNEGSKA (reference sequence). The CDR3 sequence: CSAIAEETGANVLTF.

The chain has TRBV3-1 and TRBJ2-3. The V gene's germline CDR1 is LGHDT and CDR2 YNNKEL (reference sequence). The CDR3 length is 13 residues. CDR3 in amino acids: CASSPVGRSTQYF.